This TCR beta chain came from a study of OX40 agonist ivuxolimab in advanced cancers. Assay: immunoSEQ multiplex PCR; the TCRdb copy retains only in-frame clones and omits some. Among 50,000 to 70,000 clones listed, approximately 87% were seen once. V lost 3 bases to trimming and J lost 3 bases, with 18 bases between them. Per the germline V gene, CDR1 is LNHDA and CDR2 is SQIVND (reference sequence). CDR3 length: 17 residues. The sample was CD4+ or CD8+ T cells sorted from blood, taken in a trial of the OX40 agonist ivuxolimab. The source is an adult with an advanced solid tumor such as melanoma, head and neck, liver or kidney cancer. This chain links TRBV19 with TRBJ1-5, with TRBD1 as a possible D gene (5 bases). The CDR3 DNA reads TGTGCCAGTAGTATGTACGGGGCCCGGGGAGCCAATCAGCCCCAGCATTTT. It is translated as CASSMYGARGANQPQHF.